The source of this TCR beta chain is a study of neurological immune-mediated disorders (dated by TCRdb to the late 2010s). For context, the study as a whole: Peripheral blood TCR-beta repertoires from patients with HTLV-I-associated myelopathy (HAM/TSP), patients with multiple sclerosis, and healthy controls were compared in the study using UMI-based sequencing. Longitudinal samples, technical triplicates and paired sorted CD4+ and CD8+ T-cell subsets, alongside PBMC samples, were included among the 90 to 130 TCR-beta libraries. Technical triplicate libraries were sequenced so that the variability in frequency of each individual clone could be precisely calculated. The cohort included roughly 71 subjects: approximately 14 with HAM/TSP, around 34 with multiple sclerosis, and around 20 healthy controls.

cDNA synthesis used template-switch 5'RACE with a primer carrying a 10-nucleotide random unique molecular identifier tagging each TCR transcript. Every sequencing run covered 15-18 subjects and yielded more than 180 million TCR-beta sequences. Total RNA was extracted with the RNeasy kit. TCR-beta VDJ regions were amplified with primers for the TCR constant region and the 5'RACE anchor, using the KAPA Real-time Library Amplification kit. A first PCR added sample indexes and Illumina adaptors, after which a second PCR increased the library yield. After purification with Ampure beads, the TCR product of roughly 650 bp was size-selected on a 2% E-gel SizeSelection system. Library quality was checked on a Bioanalyzer, concentration was measured with Qubit, and libraries were quantified with the Kapa Library Quantification kit before pooling. Libraries were sequenced paired-end 2 x 150 bp on an Illumina HiSeq 2500. To increase sequence diversity, roughly 24-30% phiX was spiked into each library pool. In the original analysis: The UMI-based MiGEC pipeline processed quality-filtered reads and removed over 75% of raw TCR sequences during error correction. VDJ genes were aligned to IMGT germline references, and clonotypes were defined by unique CDR3 amino acid sequence plus V-J genes. VDJtools evaluated clonal expansion, Shannon diversity and CDR3 relatedness (CalcPairwiseDistances, ClusterSamples); CLCbio workbench built phylogenetic trees. Using coefficient-of-variation modelling across technical triplicates, the study counted a clone as expanded if it had at least 8 unique UMIs. Using fastp at Q25 and MiXCR, TCRdb reprocessed the public reads and kept productive beta chains. Under each unique CDR3 protein, matching rows form one entry showing the most common genes and DNA. TCRdb assigned the V and J calls; the authors' analysis was not used. Within this sample are about 42,000 distinct CDR3 sequences, with 20% to 25% of them counted one time only. Clones ranked in the top ten supply approximately 4.3% of the sample.

The sample holds many counts of this clonotype. The specificity of this receptor is unknown. The record has no base qualities; no much larger clone is one base away. CDR1 and CDR2 were assigned from the germline V gene (reference sequence) as DFQATT and SNEGSKA. Between the V and J ends, shortened by 3 bases and 3 bases respectively, the junction contains 12 bases. Including cysteine and phenylalanine, the CDR3 has 13 amino acids. The only DNA kept is the CDR3, 39 bases in frame from the first base. Broad study findings and their caveats: Across subjects, expanded clones never shared an identical CDR3 amino acid sequence, which suggests that the TCR-beta repertoires in every group were private. TCR clonal expansion was highest in HAM/TSP patients and lowest in MS patients, with MS patients falling below even healthy controls.

The time point label of this sample denotes: technical triplicate 3. Libraries from unsorted PBMCs were made from 2 million PBMCs kept in RNAlater at -80 degrees C until RNA extraction. Peripheral blood was subjected to Ficoll-Hypaque density gradient centrifugation to isolate PBMCs, which were then cryopreserved in liquid nitrogen. The sequence is built from TRBV20-1 and TRBJ2-7, and perhaps TRBD1 as D gene, on 6 matching bases. The sequence was collected from a man aged 60-69 years with HTLV-1-associated myelopathy (HAM/TSP). The specimen sequenced was PBMCs. The CDR3 here reads CSASGWGLYEQYF. The DNA sequence follows: TGCAGTGCTAGTGGGTGGGGGCTCTACGAGCAGTACTTC.